This TCR beta chain stems from a study of PD-1 blockade in classical Hodgkin lymphoma. Study-wide results and limits: No one has yet defined what causes the repertoire differences, which may be disease activity or prior therapy.

The method was immunoSEQ multiplex PCR; TCRdb's version includes in-frame clones alone and lacks a portion of them. The table has 34,000 or so clones, 81% seen once. Details on this clone: What it binds is unknown. A read error may produce the germline difference seen at one junction end.

As to time point: cycle 4 day 1 (C4D1), after 6 weeks of nivolumab. Relapse after autologous stem cell transplantation occurred in every patient, and brentuximab vedotin exposure varied. This CDR3 spans 13 amino acids. CDR1 and CDR2 (germline): LGHNA, YSLEER. The chain joins TRBV4-3 to TRBJ1-1; TRBD1 might be the D (5 bases). The TCR sequence derives from a human donor with classical Hodgkin lymphoma. Specimen: peripheral blood mononuclear cells (PBMCs), collected before the fourth cycle of nivolumab. CDR3 residues: CASNQWGSTEAFF. The CDR3 nucleotides read TGCGCCAGCAACCAATGGGGGTCCACTGAAGCTTTCTTT.